This T cell receptor beta chain was identified in a study of monozygotic twins with inflammatory bowel disease. Study outcomes and limitations: It was not supported that a single strong signal or clonotype was associated with IBD.

TCRdb re-called the 5' RACE reads and catalogs CDR3 proteins one per entry, DNA excluded. The table lists around 100,000 distinct CDR3 sequences. As for this clonotype: What it binds is unknown.

The V gene's germline CDR1 is LNHDA and CDR2 SQIVND (reference sequence). The CDR3 spans 15 residues. The sequenced sample was blood. The chain recombines TRBV19 with TRBJ2-2; TCRdb selects TRBD1, and the lack of DNA leaves this call unchecked. This clonotype was obtained from a human donor with ulcerative colitis or Crohn's disease, or a healthy co-twin of an affected twin (not recorded which). CDR3 residues: CASSKPRTGTGELFF.